This record concerns one TCR beta chain sequence. The data derive from a study of T cells expressing NK-cell markers. Overall study: Sorted T-cell subsets CD3+CD56+NKG2C+, CD3+CD56+NKG2C- and CD3+CD56-NKG2C+ were TCR beta-sequenced. Among the eight sequenced donors, seven tested HCMV-seropositive and one tested seronegative.

TCRdb re-called the 5' RACE reads; one entry per CDR3 protein, DNA not given. Its table records more than 250,000 distinct CDR3 sequences. Germline assignment: CDR1 KGHSH and CDR2 LQKENI. The CDR3 contains 15 residues. The chain uses TRBV18 and TRBJ1-1; TCRdb's D call of TRBD1 is untestable without DNA. Material for sequencing was blood T cells: a sorted CD56 or NKG2C T cell subset, CD4+ or CD8+ T cells, or bulk PBMC T cells (not recorded which). The receptor was isolated from a man between 18 and 35 years old in good health. CDR3 residues: CASSTGGQGWTEAFF.